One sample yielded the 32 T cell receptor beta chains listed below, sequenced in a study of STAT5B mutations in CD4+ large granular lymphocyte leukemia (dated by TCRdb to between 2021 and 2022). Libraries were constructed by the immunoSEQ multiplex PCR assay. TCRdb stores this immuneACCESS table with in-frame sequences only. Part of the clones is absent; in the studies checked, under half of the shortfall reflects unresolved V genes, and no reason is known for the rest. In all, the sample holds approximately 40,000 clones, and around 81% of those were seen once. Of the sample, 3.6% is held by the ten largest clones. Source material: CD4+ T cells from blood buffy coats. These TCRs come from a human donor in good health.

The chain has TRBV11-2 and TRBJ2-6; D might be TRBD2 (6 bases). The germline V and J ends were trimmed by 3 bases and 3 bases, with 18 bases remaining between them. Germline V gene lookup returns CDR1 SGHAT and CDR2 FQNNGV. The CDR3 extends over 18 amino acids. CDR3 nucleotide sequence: TGTGCCAGCAGCTTGCGGGACCCAGGGACTGGTGGGGCCAACGTCCTGACTTTC. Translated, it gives CASSLRDPGTGGANVLTF.

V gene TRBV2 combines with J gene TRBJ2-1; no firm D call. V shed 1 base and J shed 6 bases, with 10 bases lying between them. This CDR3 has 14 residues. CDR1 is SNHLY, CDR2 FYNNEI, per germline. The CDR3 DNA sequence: TGTGCCAGCAGTGAAGGTTCGCCTAGCAATGAGCAGTTCTTC. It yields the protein CASSEGSPSNEQFF.

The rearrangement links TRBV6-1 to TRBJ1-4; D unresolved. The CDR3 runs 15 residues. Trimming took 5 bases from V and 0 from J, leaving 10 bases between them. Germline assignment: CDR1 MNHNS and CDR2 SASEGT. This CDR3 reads CASSSRVATNEKLFF. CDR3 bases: TGTGCCAGCAGTTCCCGGGTTGCAACTAATGAAAAACTGTTTTTT.

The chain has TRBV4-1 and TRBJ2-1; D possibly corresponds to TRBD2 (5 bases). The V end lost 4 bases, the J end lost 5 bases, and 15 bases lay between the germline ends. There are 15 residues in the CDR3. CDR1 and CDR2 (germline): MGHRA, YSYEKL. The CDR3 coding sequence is TGCGCCAGCAGCCGCCAAGTGGAGGTCAACAATGAGCAGTTCTTC. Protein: CASSRQVEVNNEQFF.

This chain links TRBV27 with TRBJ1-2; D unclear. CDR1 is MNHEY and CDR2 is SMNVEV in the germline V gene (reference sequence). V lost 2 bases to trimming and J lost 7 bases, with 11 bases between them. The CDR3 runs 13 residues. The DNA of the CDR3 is TGTGCCAGCAGTTTAGGGGAAATGAGTGGCTACACCTTC. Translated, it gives CASSLGEMSGYTF.

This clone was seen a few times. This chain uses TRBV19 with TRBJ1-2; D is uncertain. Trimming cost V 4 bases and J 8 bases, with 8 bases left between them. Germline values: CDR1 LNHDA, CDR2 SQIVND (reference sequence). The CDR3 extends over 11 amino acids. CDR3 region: CASSRPQGYTF. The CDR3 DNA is TGTGCCAGTAGTAGACCGCAGGGCTACACCTTC.

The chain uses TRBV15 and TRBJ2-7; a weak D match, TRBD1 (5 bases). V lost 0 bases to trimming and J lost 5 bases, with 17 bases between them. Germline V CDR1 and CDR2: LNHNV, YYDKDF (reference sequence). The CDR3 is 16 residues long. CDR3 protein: CATSRDLFADRDEQYF. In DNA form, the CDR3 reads TGTGCCACCAGCAGAGATCTTTTTGCCGACAGAGACGAGCAGTACTTC.

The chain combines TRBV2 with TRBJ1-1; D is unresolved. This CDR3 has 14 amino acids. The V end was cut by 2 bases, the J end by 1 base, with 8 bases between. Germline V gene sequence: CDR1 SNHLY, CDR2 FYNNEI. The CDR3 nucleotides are TGTGCCAGCAGTGAACAGGAGAGGAACACTGAAGCTTTCTTT. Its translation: CASSEQERNTEAFF. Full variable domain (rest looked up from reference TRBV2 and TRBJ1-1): EPEVTQTPSHQVTQMGQEVILRCVPISNHLYFYWYRQILGQKVEFLVSFYNNEISEKSEIFDDQFSVERPDGSNFTLKIRSTKLEDSAMYFCASSEQERNTEAFFGQGTRLTVV.

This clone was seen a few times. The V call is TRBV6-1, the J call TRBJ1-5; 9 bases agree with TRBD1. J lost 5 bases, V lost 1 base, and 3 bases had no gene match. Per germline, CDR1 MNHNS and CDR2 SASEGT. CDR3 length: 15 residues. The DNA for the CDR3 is TGTGCCAGCAGTGAAGGCACAGGGGGCCATCAGCCCCAGCATTTT. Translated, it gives CASSEGTGGHQPQHF.

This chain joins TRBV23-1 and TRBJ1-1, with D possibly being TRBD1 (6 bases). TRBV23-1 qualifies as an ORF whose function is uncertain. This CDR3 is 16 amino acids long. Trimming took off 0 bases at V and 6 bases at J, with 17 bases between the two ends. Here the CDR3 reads CASSQSYRGRGPEAFF. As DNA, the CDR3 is TGCGCCAGCAGTCAATCGTATCGGGGGCGCGGACCTGAAGCTTTCTTT.

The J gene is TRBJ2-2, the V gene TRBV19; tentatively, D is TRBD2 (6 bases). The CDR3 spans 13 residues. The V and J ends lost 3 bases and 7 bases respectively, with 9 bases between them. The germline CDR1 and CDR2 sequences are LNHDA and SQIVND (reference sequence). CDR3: CASSIGGSGELFF. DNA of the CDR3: TGTGCCAGTAGTATCGGAGGGAGCGGGGAGCTGTTTTTT. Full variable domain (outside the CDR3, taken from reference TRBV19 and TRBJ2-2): DGGITQSPKYLFRKEGQNVTLSCEQNLNHDAMYWYRQDPGQGLRLIYYSQIVNDFQKGDIAEGYSVSREKKESFPLTVTSAQKNPTAFYLCASSIGGSGELFFGEGSRLTVL.

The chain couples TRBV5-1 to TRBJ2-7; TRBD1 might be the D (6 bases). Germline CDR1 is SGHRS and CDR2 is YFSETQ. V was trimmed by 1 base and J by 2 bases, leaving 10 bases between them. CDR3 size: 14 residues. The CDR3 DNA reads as TGCGCCAGCAGCTTGTCAGGGGTGGCCTACGAGCAGTACTTC. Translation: CASSLSGVAYEQYF.

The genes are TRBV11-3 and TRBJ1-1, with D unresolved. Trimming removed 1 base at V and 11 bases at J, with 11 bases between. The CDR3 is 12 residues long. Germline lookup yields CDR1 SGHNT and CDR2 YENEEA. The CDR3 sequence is CASSLGMGRAFF. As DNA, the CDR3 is TGTGCCAGCAGCTTAGGAATGGGTAGGGCTTTCTTT.

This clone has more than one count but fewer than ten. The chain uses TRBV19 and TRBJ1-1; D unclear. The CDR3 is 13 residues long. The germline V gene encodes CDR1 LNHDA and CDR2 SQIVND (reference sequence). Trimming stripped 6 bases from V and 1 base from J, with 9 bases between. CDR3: CASSPPENTEAFF. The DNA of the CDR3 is TGTGCCAGTAGCCCTCCGGAGAACACTGAAGCTTTCTTT.

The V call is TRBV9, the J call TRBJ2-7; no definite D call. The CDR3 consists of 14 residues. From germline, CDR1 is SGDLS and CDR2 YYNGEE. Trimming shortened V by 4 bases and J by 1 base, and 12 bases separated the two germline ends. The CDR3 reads CASSPHRSSYEQYF. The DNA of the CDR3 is TGTGCCAGCAGCCCCCACAGATCGTCCTACGAGCAGTACTTC.

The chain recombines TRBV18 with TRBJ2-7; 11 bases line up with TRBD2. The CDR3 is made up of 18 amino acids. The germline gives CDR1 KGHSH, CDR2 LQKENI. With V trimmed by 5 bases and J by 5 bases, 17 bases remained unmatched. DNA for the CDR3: TGTGCCAGCTCATCTTTCAGGGGTACTAGCGGGAGCTTCAACGAGCAGTACTTC. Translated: CASSSFRGTSGSFNEQYF.

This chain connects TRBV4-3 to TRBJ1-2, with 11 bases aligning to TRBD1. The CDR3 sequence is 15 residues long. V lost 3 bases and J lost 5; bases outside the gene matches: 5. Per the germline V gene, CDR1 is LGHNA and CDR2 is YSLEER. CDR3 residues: CASSQAGTGGYGYTF. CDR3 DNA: TGCGCCAGCAGCCAGGCCGGGACAGGGGGTTATGGCTACACCTTC.

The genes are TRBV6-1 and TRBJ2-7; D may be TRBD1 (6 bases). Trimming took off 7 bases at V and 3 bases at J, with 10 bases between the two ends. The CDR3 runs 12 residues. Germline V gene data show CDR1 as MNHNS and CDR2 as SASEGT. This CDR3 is CASTLQGYEQYF. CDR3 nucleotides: TGTGCCAGCACCTTACAGGGCTACGAGCAGTACTTC.

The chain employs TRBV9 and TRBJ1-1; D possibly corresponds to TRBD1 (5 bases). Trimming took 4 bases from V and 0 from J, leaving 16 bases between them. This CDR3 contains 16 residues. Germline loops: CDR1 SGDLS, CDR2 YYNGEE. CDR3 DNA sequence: TGTGCCAGCAGCCCAACGGGGGACTCTCTGAACACTGAAGCTTTCTTT. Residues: CASSPTGDSLNTEAFF.

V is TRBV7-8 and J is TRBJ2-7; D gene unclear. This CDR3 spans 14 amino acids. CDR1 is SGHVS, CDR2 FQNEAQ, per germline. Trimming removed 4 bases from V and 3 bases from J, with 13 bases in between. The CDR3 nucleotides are TGTGCCAGCAGCTCCTCAACGGGTTACTACGAGCAGTACTTC. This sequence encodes CASSSSTGYYEQYF.

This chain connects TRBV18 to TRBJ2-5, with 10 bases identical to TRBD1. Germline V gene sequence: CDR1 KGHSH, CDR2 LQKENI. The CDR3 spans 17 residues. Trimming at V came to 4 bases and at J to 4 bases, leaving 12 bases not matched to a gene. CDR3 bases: TGTGCCAGCTCACTGTGGTCGGGACAGGGGAGAGGAGAGACCCAGTACTTC. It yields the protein CASSLWSGQGRGETQYF.

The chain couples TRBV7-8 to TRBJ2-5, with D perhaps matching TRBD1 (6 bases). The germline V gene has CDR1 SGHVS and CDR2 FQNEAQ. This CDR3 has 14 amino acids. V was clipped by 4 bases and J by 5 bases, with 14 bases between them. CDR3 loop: CASSSERGMETQYF. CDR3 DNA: TGTGCCAGCAGCTCCGAAAGGGGGATGGAGACCCAGTACTTC.

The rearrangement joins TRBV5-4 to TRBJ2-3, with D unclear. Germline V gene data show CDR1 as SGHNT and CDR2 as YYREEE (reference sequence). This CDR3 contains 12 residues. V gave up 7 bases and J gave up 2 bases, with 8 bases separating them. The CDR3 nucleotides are TGTGCCAGCGGGCAGAACACAGATACGCAGTATTTT. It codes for CASGQNTDTQYF.

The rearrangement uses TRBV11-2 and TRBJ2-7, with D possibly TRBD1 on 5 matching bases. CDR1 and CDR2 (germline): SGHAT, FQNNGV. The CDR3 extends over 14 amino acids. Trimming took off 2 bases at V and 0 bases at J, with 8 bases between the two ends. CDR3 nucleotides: TGTGCCAGCAGCTTATCCGACAGCTCCTACGAGCAGTACTTC. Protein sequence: CASSLSDSSYEQYF.

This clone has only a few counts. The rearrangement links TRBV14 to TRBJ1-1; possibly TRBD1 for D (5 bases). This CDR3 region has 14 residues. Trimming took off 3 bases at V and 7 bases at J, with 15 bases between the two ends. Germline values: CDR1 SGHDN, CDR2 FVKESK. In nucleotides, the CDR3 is TGTGCCAGCAGCCACGAGGTTGGGGCTGGTGAAGCTTTCTTT. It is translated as CASSHEVGAGEAFF.

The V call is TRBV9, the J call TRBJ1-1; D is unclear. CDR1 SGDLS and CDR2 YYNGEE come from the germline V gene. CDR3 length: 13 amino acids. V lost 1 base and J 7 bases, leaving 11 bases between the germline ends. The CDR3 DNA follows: TGTGCCAGCAGCGTATCCCCCCTCGGTGAAGCTTTCTTT. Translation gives CASSVSPLGEAFF.

DNA of the CDR3: TGTGCCAGCTCTCGCGACCTGGGAGGGTTTTATGGCTACACCTTC. It translates to CASSRDLGGFYGYTF. The chain carries TRBV18 and TRBJ1-2; no clear D gene. The CDR3 runs 15 residues. CDR1 is KGHSH, CDR2 LQKENI, per germline. The V end lost 6 bases, the J end lost 5 bases, and 19 bases lay between the germline ends.

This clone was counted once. The CDR3 here is CASSVSNSEVTGELFF. The CDR3 nucleotides are TGTGCCAGCAGCGTATCTAACAGTGAGGTCACCGGGGAGCTGTTTTTT. This chain connects TRBV9 to TRBJ2-2; no definite D call. V gave up 1 base and J gave up 4 bases, with 14 bases separating them. The CDR3 has 16 amino acids. Germline V CDR1 and CDR2: SGDLS, YYNGEE. Supplemented by reference TRBV9 and TRBJ2-2, the full variable domain reads DSGVTQTPKHLITATGQRVTLRCSPRSGDLSVYWYQQSLDQGLQFLIQYYNGEERAKGNILERFSAQQFPDLHSELNLSSLELGDSALYFCASSVSNSEVTGELFFGEGSRLTVL.

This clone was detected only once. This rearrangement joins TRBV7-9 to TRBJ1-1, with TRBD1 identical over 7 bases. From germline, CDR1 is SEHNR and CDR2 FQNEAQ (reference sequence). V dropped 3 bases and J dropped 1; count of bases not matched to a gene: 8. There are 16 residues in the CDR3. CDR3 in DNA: TGTGCCAGCAGCTTCTTGACCGGGACAGCGAACACTGAAGCTTTCTTT. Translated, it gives CASSFLTGTANTEAFF.

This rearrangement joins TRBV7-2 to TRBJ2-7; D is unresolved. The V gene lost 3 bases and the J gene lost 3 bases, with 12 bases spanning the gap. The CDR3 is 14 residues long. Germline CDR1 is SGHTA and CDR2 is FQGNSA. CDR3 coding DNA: TGTGCCAGCAGCTTTTCAGGACGAAGCTACGAGCAGTACTTC. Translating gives CASSFSGRSYEQYF.

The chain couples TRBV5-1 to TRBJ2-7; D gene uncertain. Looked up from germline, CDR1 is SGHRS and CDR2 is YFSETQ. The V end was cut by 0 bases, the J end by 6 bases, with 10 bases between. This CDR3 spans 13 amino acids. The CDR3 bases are TGCGCCAGCAGCTTGGCCGGGCTAAGCGAGCAGTACTTC. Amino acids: CASSLAGLSEQYF.

CDR3 residues: CASSQPGVGGAKNIQYF. CDR3 DNA: TGCGCCAGCAGCCAACCTGGGGTGGGGGGAGCCAAAAACATTCAGTACTTC. This chain uses TRBV4-1 with TRBJ2-4, with D maybe TRBD2 (6 bases). The germline V and J ends were trimmed by 2 bases and 0 bases, with 14 bases remaining between them. The germline CDR1 and CDR2 sequences are MGHRA and YSYEKL. There are 17 residues in the CDR3.